The 14 T cell receptor beta chains below were found in one sample sequenced in a study of shared clonotypes between healthy human individuals. Repertoires were generated with immunoSEQ multiplex PCR, while TCRdb's copy carries only in-frame clones and drops some. The table shows about 590,000 clones, with 95% to 96% occurring only once. CD45RO-negative, CCR7-selected cells formed the naive CD8 fraction, which excluded terminally differentiated effector memory CD45RA+ cells. Source material: naive CD8+ T cells sorted from blood. The receptors come from a woman aged 25 to 39 in good health.

CDR3 in amino acids: CASRARSGYGNTEAFF. The CDR3 nucleotides are TGTGCCAGCAGAGCCCGGAGCGGGTATGGGAACACTGAAGCTTTCTTT. This chain uses TRBV28 with TRBJ1-1; D unclear. Germline V gives CDR1 MDHEN, CDR2 SYDVKM. This CDR3 has 16 residues. The germline V and J ends were trimmed by 6 bases and 1 base, with 18 bases remaining between them.

This clone has just a few counts. This chain uses TRBV6-6 with TRBJ1-1; TRBD1 agrees at 7 bases. V was pared by 0 bases and J by 4 bases, with 2 bases of the junction left unmatched. CDR1 is MNHNY and CDR2 is SVGAGI in the germline V gene (reference sequence). The CDR3 is 14 amino acids. CDR3 sequence (DNA): TGTGCCAGCAGTTACTCTGACAGGGCCACTGAAGCTTTCTTT. Its translation: CASSYSDRATEAFF.

This clone has only one observation. V gene TRBV28 combines with J gene TRBJ1-5; 11 bases are a match to TRBD1. The J segment lost 3 bases and the V segment lost 7 bases, leaving 17 bases of the junction unmatched. There are 19 residues in the CDR3. Germline V gene lookup returns CDR1 MDHEN and CDR2 SYDVKM. The CDR3 DNA reads TGTGCCAGCAAACCGGGGTGGACAGGGGACAGGGGGAACAATCAGCCCCAGCATTTT. It translates to CASKPGWTGDRGNNQPQHF.

V usage is TRBV7-9 and J usage is TRBJ2-5, with D possibly being TRBD2 (6 bases). The CDR3 spans 13 residues. V was trimmed by 7 bases and J by 5 bases, leaving 14 bases between them. The V gene's germline CDR1 is SEHNR and CDR2 FQNEAQ (reference sequence). CDR3 residues: CASKPTSKETQYF. The DNA of the CDR3 is TGTGCCAGCAAACCCACTAGCAAGGAGACCCAGTACTTC. Filled out from reference TRBV7-9 and TRBJ2-5, the complete variable domain reads DTGVSQNPRHKITKRGQNVTFRCDPISEHNRLYWYRQTLGQGPEFLTYFQNEAQLEKSRLLSDRFSAERPKGSFSTLEIQRTEQGDSAMYLCASKPTSKETQYFGPGTRLLVL.

The J gene is TRBJ1-3, the V gene TRBV5-6; perhaps TRBD1 as D (6 bases). The CDR3 has 15 amino acids. With 2 bases removed from V and 0 bases from J, the gap between germline ends came to 9 bases. Germline V gene data show CDR1 as SGHDT and CDR2 as YYEEEE. DNA of the CDR3: TGTGCCAGCAGCTTAGGACAGAACTCTGGAAACACCATATATTTT. Its protein product is CASSLGQNSGNTIYF.

The rearrangement links TRBV27 to TRBJ1-1, with 11 nucleotides matching TRBD1. The CDR3 length is 16 residues. Trimming took 6 bases from V and 1 from J; bases not matched to a gene: 7. Germline CDR1 is MNHEY and CDR2 is SMNVEV (reference sequence). The DNA for the CDR3 is TGTGCCAGCAGCCTGGGACAGGGGGTTGGGAACACTGAAGCTTTCTTT. This gives the protein CASSLGQGVGNTEAFF.

This rearrangement joins TRBV2 to TRBJ2-3, with TRBD1 identical over 7 bases. With 8 bases clipped from V and 2 bases from J, the junction kept 4 bases outside the gene matches. CDR1 is SNHLY and CDR2 is FYNNEI in the germline V gene. This CDR3 has 13 residues. CDR3: CASPGTVTDTQYF. The CDR3 DNA sequence: TGTGCCAGCCCCGGGACAGTCACAGATACGCAGTATTTT.

J is TRBJ2-2 and V is TRBV5-6; TRBD1 matches 12 bases. With V trimmed by 5 bases and J by 5 bases, 16 bases remained unmatched. The CDR3 is made up of 19 amino acids. The germline V gene has CDR1 SGHDT and CDR2 YYEEEE. The CDR3 nucleotides read TGTGCCAGCAGTTCGGAGGGGACAGGGGGCGGTTTGGGAACCGGGGAGCTGTTTTTT. Translating gives CASSSEGTGGGLGTGELFF.

V is TRBV13 and J is TRBJ2-1, with TRBD2 matching over 8 bases. With 3 bases clipped from V and 8 bases from J, the junction kept 18 bases outside the gene matches. CDR1 and CDR2 (germline): PRHDT, FYEKMQ (reference sequence). This CDR3 comprises 18 residues. CDR3 DNA: TGTGCCAGCAGCTTGTTAGCGAGCGGGAGAGGGGTTACGGATGAGCAGTTCTTC. Protein: CASSLLASGRGVTDEQFF.

The chain combines TRBV7-8 with TRBJ1-2; 8 bases are a match to TRBD1. The germline CDR1 and CDR2 sequences are SGHVS and FQNEAQ. The J segment lost 8 bases and the V segment lost 5 bases, leaving 7 bases of the junction unmatched. The CDR3 consists of 13 residues. As DNA, the CDR3 is TGTGCCAGCAGCCTTCAGGGGGCTCAGGGCTACACCTTC. Translated, it gives CASSLQGAQGYTF.

This chain connects TRBV2 to TRBJ2-7, with D perhaps matching TRBD1 (6 bases). The CDR3 totals 17 residues. Between the trimmed V and J ends, which lost 6 bases and 7 bases, there was a span of 28 bases. Germline CDR1 is SNHLY and CDR2 is FYNNEI. CDR3 region: CASSIHILQGKWGEQYF. CDR3 bases: TGTGCCAGCAGCATCCACATCTTACAGGGAAAATGGGGGGAGCAGTACTTC.

This sequence joins TRBV27 and TRBJ2-7; TRBD2 is a possible D gene (5 bases). Germline lookup yields CDR1 MNHEY and CDR2 SMNVEV (reference sequence). Deletions cut 4 bases from V and 3 bases from J, with 10 bases between. This CDR3 has 13 amino acids. Here the CDR3 DNA reads TGTGCCAGCAGTTACGGGGTTGGCTACGAGCAGTACTTC. Translating it yields CASSYGVGYEQYF.

About this clone: At the DNA level, this CDR3 is encoded by other sequences in the same sample as well. The chain couples TRBV29-1 to TRBJ2-1, with a possible D match to TRBD2 (5 bases). This CDR3 is built from 11 residues. Germline V gene sequence: CDR1 SQVTM, CDR2 ANQGSEA. Between the trimmed V and J ends, which lost 6 bases and 3 bases, there was a span of 6 bases. This CDR3 is CSVEGYNEQFF. In DNA form, the CDR3 reads TGCAGCGTAGAGGGCTACAATGAGCAGTTCTTC.

This chain links TRBV27 with TRBJ2-7; 11 nucleotides line up with TRBD2. The length of the CDR3 is 16 residues. Germline values: CDR1 MNHEY, CDR2 SMNVEV (reference sequence). J gave up 5 bases and V 1 base, and 7 bases lay outside the gene matches. The CDR3 DNA reads TGTGCCAGCAGTTTATTGCTAGCGGGAGGTTTCCACGAGCAGTACTTC. It translates to CASSLLLAGGFHEQYF.